This passage covers 9 T cell receptor beta chains from one sample sequenced in a study of blood T cell repertoires in COVID-19. Some clones are missing from TCRdb's copy, which holds only in-frame ones; the method was immunoSEQ multiplex PCR. This table holds about 28,000 clones, 70% to 90% found once. The specimen was peripheral blood. Source of these receptors: a human donor in a cohort sampled during active COVID-19.

The chain employs TRBV2 and TRBJ2-5; D might be TRBD1 (5 bases). The germline V and J ends were trimmed by 3 bases and 3 bases, with 8 bases remaining between them. Germline V CDR1 and CDR2: SNHLY, FYNNEI. The CDR3 is made up of 13 amino acids. The CDR3 DNA follows: TGTGCCAGCAGTGAGGGGCTAGAAGAGACCCAGTACTTC. Protein: CASSEGLEETQYF. Drawing the rest from reference TRBV2 and TRBJ2-5, the complete variable domain is EPEVTQTPSHQVTQMGQEVILRCVPISNHLYFYWYRQILGQKVEFLVSFYNNEISEKSEIFDDQFSVERPDGSNFTLKIRSTKLEDSAMYFCASSEGLEETQYFGPGTRLLVL.

This chain connects TRBV6-6 to TRBJ1-1; D is undetermined. Germline V gives CDR1 MNHNY, CDR2 SVGAGI (reference sequence). The CDR3 contains 13 residues. Trimming pared 2 bases from V and 8 bases from J, leaving 12 bases between. The CDR3 here is CASSYGSLEEAFF. In DNA form, the CDR3 reads TGTGCCAGCAGTTACGGGTCCCTGGAGGAAGCTTTCTTT.

The chain uses TRBV9 and TRBJ2-3; D gene uncertain. This CDR3 has 14 amino acids. V was trimmed by 0 bases and J by 3 bases, leaving 8 bases between them. CDR1 is SGDLS, CDR2 YYNGEE, per germline. The CDR3 DNA reads TGTGCCAGCAGCGTAGGACTTGGAACAGATACGCAGTATTTT. Protein product: CASSVGLGTDTQYF.

This clone was seen a few times. This chain joins TRBV30 and TRBJ2-1, with 13 bases lining up with TRBD2. Trimming cost V 1 base and J 2 bases; bases outside gene matches: 2. CDR3 length equals 16 residues. The germline gives CDR1 GTSNPN, CDR2 SVGIG (reference sequence). CDR3 sequence (DNA): TGTGCCTGGAGTGGCGGACTAGCGGGAGCCTACAATGAGCAGTTCTTC. It is translated as CAWSGGLAGAYNEQFF.

The chain joins TRBV19 to TRBJ1-1; 8 positions match TRBD1. The CDR3 loop spans 14 amino acids. The germline gives CDR1 LNHDA, CDR2 SQIVND (reference sequence). The junction had 9 bases not matched to a gene; V was cut back by 6 bases and J by 6 bases. The CDR3 here is CASSLPRDRPEAFF. CDR3 coding DNA: TGTGCCAGTAGCCTGCCCCGGGACAGGCCTGAAGCTTTCTTT.

V is TRBV5-4 and J is TRBJ1-1, with TRBD1 matching 7 bases. This CDR3 has 15 residues. The germline V gene has CDR1 SGHNT and CDR2 YYREEE (reference sequence). J gave up 0 bases and V 4 bases, and 6 bases lay outside the gene matches. The CDR3 is CASSKGQTLNTEAFF. The CDR3 DNA sequence: TGTGCCAGCAGCAAGGGACAGACCCTGAACACTGAAGCTTTCTTT.

The chain's CDR3 is CASSLGRPFSYEQYF. In DNA form, the CDR3 reads TGTGCCAGCAGCTTGGGCAGGCCATTCTCCTACGAGCAGTACTTC. The chain links TRBV5-6 to TRBJ2-7; D is unclear. Deletions cut 0 bases from V and 0 bases from J, with 10 bases between. CDR3 length equals 15 residues. Germline values: CDR1 SGHDT, CDR2 YYEEEE.

The V gene is TRBV6-5, the J gene TRBJ1-1; D unclear. The CDR3 extends over 15 amino acids. Trimming left V 2 bases short and J 5 bases short, with 15 bases between. Germline CDR1 reads MNHEY; CDR2 reads SVGAGI. The CDR3 nucleotides read TGTGCCAGCAGTTACCTCGCAGGAGGAGGAACTGAAGCTTTCTTT. Protein sequence: CASSYLAGGGTEAFF.

The rearrangement uses TRBV5-1 and TRBJ1-2, with D uncertain. The V end was cut by 4 bases, the J end by 5 bases, with 12 bases between. The CDR3 has 13 residues. The germline CDR1 and CDR2 sequences are SGHRS and YFSETQ. The CDR3 sequence: CASSPIGDYGYTF. In DNA, the CDR3 is TGCGCCAGCAGCCCCATCGGGGATTATGGCTACACCTTC.